What follows are 2 T cell receptor beta chains derived from one specimen sequenced in a study of cytomegalovirus exposure and HLA in healthy donors (dated by TCRdb to about 2017). The library was obtained by the immunoSEQ multiplex PCR assay. For the multiplex PCR, a mixture combining 60 forward primers for TCR Vbeta segments and 13 reverse primers for TCR Jbeta segments was used. Sourced from immuneACCESS, this table was stored by TCRdb with only in-frame sequences that have V and J called. A share of the clones is absent; for the studies checked, an unresolved V gene accounts for under half, and the remainder has no known explanation. The sample records around 200,000 clones, around 74% of which are singletons. The ten largest clones take up over 2.5% of the sample. What was sequenced was PBMCs. The receptor source for this set is a female donor in good health and CMV-seronegative.

This sequence joins TRBV6-6 and TRBJ2-3; 7 bases match TRBD1. Trimming at V came to 7 bases and at J to 2 bases, leaving 9 bases not matched to a gene. The germline V gene encodes CDR1 MNHNY and CDR2 SVGAGI (reference sequence). The CDR3 spans 15 residues. CDR3 loop: CASTDRDSYTDTQYF. CDR3 DNA sequence: TGTGCCAGCACCGACCGGGACAGCTACACAGATACGCAGTATTTT.

J is TRBJ1-2 and V is TRBV18, with D perhaps matching TRBD1 (6 bases). CDR1 and CDR2 (germline): KGHSH, LQKENI. CDR3 length: 15 amino acids. Trimming took off 4 bases at V and 4 bases at J, with 16 bases between the two ends. In DNA, the CDR3 is TGTGCCAGCTCACGAACTTCAGGGGAGACCTATGGCTACACCTTC. This translates into CASSRTSGETYGYTF.